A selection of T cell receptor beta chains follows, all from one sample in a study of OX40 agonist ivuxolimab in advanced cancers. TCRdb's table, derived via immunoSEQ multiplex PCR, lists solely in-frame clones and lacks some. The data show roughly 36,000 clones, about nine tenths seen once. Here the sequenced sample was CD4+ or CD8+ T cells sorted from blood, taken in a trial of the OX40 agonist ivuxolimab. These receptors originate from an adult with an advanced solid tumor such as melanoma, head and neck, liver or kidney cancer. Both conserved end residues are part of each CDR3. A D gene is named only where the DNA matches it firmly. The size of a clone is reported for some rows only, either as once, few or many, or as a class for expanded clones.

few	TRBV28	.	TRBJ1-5	CASSSLQVGGDSNQPQHF	TGTGCCAGCAGTTCACTCCAAGTGGGGGGGGATAGCAATCAGCCCCAGCATTTT
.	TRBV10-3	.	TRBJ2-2	CAISGPSGGELFF	TGTGCCATCAGTGGTCCCTCGGGTGGGGAGCTGTTTTTT
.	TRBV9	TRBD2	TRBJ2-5	CASSVGPRSGSETQYF	TGTGCCAGCAGCGTAGGTCCTCGGAGCGGGAGTGAGACCCAGTACTTC
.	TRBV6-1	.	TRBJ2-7	CAIQLGQSYEQYF	TGTGCCATCCAACTAGGACAGTCCTACGAGCAGTACTTC
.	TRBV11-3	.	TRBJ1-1	CASSLGGSRNTEAFF	TGTGCCAGCAGCTTAGGGGGTTCCAGGAACACTGAAGCTTTCTTT
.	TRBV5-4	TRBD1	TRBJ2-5	CASSRQGAAETQYF	TGTGCCAGCAGCCGCCAGGGGGCCGCGGAGACCCAGTACTTC
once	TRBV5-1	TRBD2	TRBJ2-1	CASSLGTSHNEQFF	TGCGCCAGCAGCTTGGGGACTAGCCACAATGAGCAGTTCTTC
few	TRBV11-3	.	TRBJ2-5	CASSLDLQGETQYF	TGTGCCAGCAGCTTAGATCTTCAGGGAGAGACCCAGTACTTC
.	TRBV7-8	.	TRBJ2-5	CASSLSTVQETQYF	TGTGCCAGCAGCTTATCCACAGTACAAGAGACCCAGTACTTC
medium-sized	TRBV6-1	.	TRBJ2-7	CASSERYDSYEQYF	TGTGCCAGCAGTGAAAGGTATGACTCCTACGAGCAGTACTTC
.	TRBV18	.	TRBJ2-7	CASSPLTIWDEQYF	TGTGCCAGCTCACCACTGACAATATGGGACGAGCAGTACTTC
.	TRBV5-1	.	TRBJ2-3	CASSLVGGGTQYF	TGCGCCAGCAGCTTGGTGGGAGGAGGTACGCAGTATTTT
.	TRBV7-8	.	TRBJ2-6	CASTSEPGANVLTF	TGTGCCAGCACTTCAGAACCTGGGGCCAACGTCCTGACTTTC
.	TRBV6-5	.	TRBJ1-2	CASSQVAGHYGYTF	TGTGCCAGCAGTCAAGTGGCAGGGCACTATGGCTACACCTTC
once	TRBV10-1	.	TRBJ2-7	CASSVSGSYEQYF	TGCGCCAGCAGTGTGTCAGGATCATACGAGCAGTACTTC
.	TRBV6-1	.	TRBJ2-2	CASSVFQGNTGELFF	TGTGCCAGCAGTGTTTTTCAGGGGAACACCGGGGAGCTGTTTTTT
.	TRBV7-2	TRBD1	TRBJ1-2	CASSESGTGAYGYTF	TGTGCCAGCAGCGAATCCGGGACAGGGGCCTATGGCTACACCTTC
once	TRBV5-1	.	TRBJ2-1	CASSLGGLAYNEQFF	TGCGCCAGCAGCTTGGGAGGGCTGGCCTACAATGAGCAGTTCTTC
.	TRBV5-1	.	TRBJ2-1	CASSPDPSSSYNEQFF	TGCGCCAGCAGCCCGGACCCGTCGAGCTCCTACAATGAGCAGTTCTTC
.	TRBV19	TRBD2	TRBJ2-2	CASSRGTSGRFGGELFF	TGTGCCAGTAGTAGAGGGACTAGCGGGAGGTTCGGCGGGGAGCTGTTTTTT
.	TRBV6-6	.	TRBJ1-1	CASKLVSNTEAFF	TGTGCCAGCAAGTTAGTTTCGAACACTGAAGCTTTCTTT
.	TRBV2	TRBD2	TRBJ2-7	CASSAAGASRNEQYF	TGTGCCAGCAGTGCAGCGGGAGCCTCGAGAAACGAGCAGTACTTC
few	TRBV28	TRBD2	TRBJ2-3	CATPRTPSGRAVTDTQYF	TGTGCCACCCCCAGAACCCCTAGCGGGAGGGCCGTCACAGATACGCAGTATTTT
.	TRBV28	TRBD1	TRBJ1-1	CASSSRQGGRAFF	TGTGCCAGCAGTTCCCGACAGGGCGGAAGGGCTTTCTTT
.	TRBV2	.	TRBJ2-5	CASSGVETQYF	TGTGCCAGCAGTGGCGTGGAGACCCAGTACTTC
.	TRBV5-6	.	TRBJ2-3	CASSYGITDTQYF	TGTGCCAGCAGCTATGGCATCACAGATACGCAGTATTTT
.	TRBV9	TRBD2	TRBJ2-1	CASSPGTSGREQFF	TGTGCCAGCAGCCCTGGGACTAGCGGGAGGGAGCAGTTCTTC
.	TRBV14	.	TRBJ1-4	CASSQDIPSPWEKLFF	TGTGCCAGCAGCCAAGACATCCCATCCCCCTGGGAAAAACTGTTTTTT
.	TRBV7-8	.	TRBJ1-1	CASSLGTTEAFF	TGTGCCAGCAGCTTAGGGACCACTGAAGCTTTCTTT
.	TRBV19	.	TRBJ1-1	CASKLAQRFKNTEAFF	TGTGCCAGTAAACTGGCACAGCGGTTTAAGAACACTGAAGCTTTCTTT
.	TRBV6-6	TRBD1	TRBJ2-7	CASSWGQGAYEQYF	TGTGCCAGCAGTTGGGGTCAGGGGGCCTACGAGCAGTACTTC
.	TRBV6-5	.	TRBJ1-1	CASSYYKGKEAFF	TGTGCCAGCAGTTACTACAAGGGAAAAGAAGCTTTCTTT
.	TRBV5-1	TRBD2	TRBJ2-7	CASSFSGGHEQYF	TGCGCCAGCAGCTTCTCGGGAGGCCACGAGCAGTACTTC
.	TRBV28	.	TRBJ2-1	CASTYEGGLYNEQFF	TGTGCCAGCACCTACGAGGGGGGCCTCTACAATGAGCAGTTCTTC
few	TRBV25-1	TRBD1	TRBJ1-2	CASSRMTGGSYGYTF	TGTGCCAGCAGCCGCATGACAGGGGGCTCCTATGGCTACACCTTC
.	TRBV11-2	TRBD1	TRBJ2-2	CASRRTEPGQGSTGELFF	TGTGCCAGCAGACGAACGGAGCCAGGACAGGGAAGCACCGGGGAGCTGTTTTTT
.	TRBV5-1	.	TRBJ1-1	CASSLDVANTEAFF	TGCGCCAGCAGCTTGGATGTGGCTAACACTGAAGCTTTCTTT
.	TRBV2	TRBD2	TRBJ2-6	CASREGGLAGGPGANVLTF	TGTGCCAGCAGAGAAGGAGGGCTAGCGGGAGGACCGGGGGCCAACGTCCTGACTTTC
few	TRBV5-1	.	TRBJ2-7	CASSLSLRGGNSYEQYF	TGCGCCAGCAGCTTGAGCCTAAGGGGCGGAAACTCCTACGAGCAGTACTTC
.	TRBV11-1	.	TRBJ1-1	CASSIQEGTEAFF	TGTGCCAGCAGCATCCAGGAGGGGACTGAAGCTTTCTTT
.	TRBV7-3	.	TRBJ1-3	CASSLGEGRASGNTIYF	TGTGCCAGCAGCTTAGGGGAGGGCCGCGCCTCTGGAAACACCATATATTTT
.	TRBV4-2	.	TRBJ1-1	CASSRQNTEAFF	TGTGCCAGCAGCCGACAGAACACTGAAGCTTTCTTT
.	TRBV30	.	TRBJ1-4	CAWSGESSEKLFF	TGTGCCTGGAGCGGGGAATCCAGTGAAAAACTGTTTTTT
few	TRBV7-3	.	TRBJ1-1	CASSRMRDTEAFF	TGTGCCAGCAGCCGCATGCGGGACACTGAAGCTTTCTTT
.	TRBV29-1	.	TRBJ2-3	CSVVPDSTDTQYF	TGCAGCGTTGTCCCGGACAGCACAGATACGCAGTATTTT